These 20 T cell receptor beta chains were all obtained from the same sample, sequenced in a study of post-analysis software for immune sequencing data (dated by TCRdb to between 2014 and 2017). General conclusions and limits of the study: Patients showed significantly higher frequencies than controls for 4 or 5 TRBV segments, among them TRBV5-6, TRBV5-1 and TRBV20-1.

The receptor library was made with PCR. TCRdb lists the instrument as Illumina HiSeq 2500. Unique molecular identifiers were incorporated into TCR beta cDNA libraries to reduce PCR and sequencing biases. TCRdb applied fastp at Q25 and MiXCR to the public reads, then kept only in-frame beta chains. Duplicate CDR3 protein sequences are folded into a single record with the most common DNA and genes. The sample table lists about 770,000 distinct CDR3 sequences, about 43% of them with a count of one. The ten largest clones take up 4.9% of the sample. These TCRs are of unknown antigen specificity. The sequenced sample consisted of blood. The receptor source for this set is a girl aged 5 to 17 with multiple sclerosis.

This clonotype was recorded only once. The chain uses TRBV20-1 and TRBJ2-1, with 8 bases matching TRBD1. The J call may be faulty, since TRBJ2-7 better matches the DNA end. This CDR3 contains 14 residues. The V gene's germline CDR1 is DFQATT and CDR2 SNEGSKA (reference sequence). The CDR3 DNA sequence: TGCAGTGCTGAGGACAGGGATTTCTACAATGAGCAGTACTTC. This codes for CSAEDRDFYNEQYF.

V usage is TRBV5-1 and J usage is TRBJ2-7, with TRBD1 matching 7 bases. CDR3 size: 15 residues. Trimming removed 0 bases from V and 0 bases from J; junction bases left unmatched: 3. In germline, CDR1 is SGHRS, CDR2 YFSETQ. CDR3 nucleotides: TGCGCCAGCAGCTTGGAGGGGACAGTCTCCTACGAGCAGTACTTC. This encodes CASSLEGTVSYEQYF.

The rearrangement joins TRBV6-2 or TRBV6-3 to TRBJ2-1, with 8 positions matching TRBD2. Losses at the gene ends were 3 bases for V and 6 bases for J; bases not matched to a gene: 4. The CDR3 is made up of 14 amino acids. CDR1 is MNHEY, CDR2 SVGEGT, per germline. For the CDR3, the DNA is TGTGCCAGCAGTTATCTAGCGGGCCTCAATGAGCAGTTCTTC. Translating gives CASSYLAGLNEQFF.

This clonotype has more than one count but fewer than ten. The gene calls are TRBV9 and TRBJ2-1; 7 nucleotides line up with TRBD1. Germline values: CDR1 SGDLS, CDR2 YYNGEE. The CDR3 is made up of 15 amino acids. The ends lost 6 bases at V and 2 bases at J; junction bases unmatched: 8. The CDR3 coding sequence is TGTGCCAGCACCCAGGGGGTAGGACCCTACAATGAGCAGTTCTTC. The encoded protein is CASTQGVGPYNEQFF.

The V gene is TRBV7-2, the J gene TRBJ2-7; 14 bases align to TRBD2. The V gene end was trimmed by 0 bases and the J gene end by 2 bases; junction bases not matched to a gene: 0. This CDR3 contains 16 residues. The germline CDR1 and CDR2 sequences are SGHTA and FQGNSA. CDR3: CASSLAGLAGAYEQYF. The CDR3, as DNA: TGTGCCAGCAGCTTAGCGGGACTAGCGGGGGCCTACGAGCAGTACTTC.

The J gene is TRBJ1-1, the V gene TRBV29-1; D perhaps matches TRBD1 (6 bases). Between the trimmed V and J ends, which lost 5 bases and 5 bases, there was a span of 9 bases. Looked up from germline, CDR1 is SQVTM and CDR2 is ANQGSEA. There are 11 residues in the CDR3. CDR3 region: CSVQRGTEAFF. In DNA form, the CDR3 reads TGCAGCGTTCAGAGGGGGACTGAAGCTTTCTTT.

The chain recombines TRBV5-1 with TRBJ2-3, with 8 bases lining up with TRBD1. Germline assignment: CDR1 SGHRS and CDR2 YFSETQ. The trim removed 0 bases at V and 2 bases at J, leaving 2 bases unmatched. The CDR3 is 15 amino acids. CDR3 nucleotides: TGCGCCAGCAGCTTGGTGGGACAGGACACAGATACGCAGTATTTT. Translated: CASSLVGQDTDTQYF.

This clonotype was counted only a few times. The rearrangement joins TRBV7-2 to TRBJ2-3; 10 bases match TRBD2. Germline CDR1 and CDR2: SGHTA and FQGNSA. J was trimmed by 5 bases and V by 5 bases; bases with no gene match: 10. The CDR3 runs to 16 residues. The CDR3 DNA reads as TGTGCCAGCAGCCCAGGAGCGGGAGGGCCGGAAGATACGCAGTATTTT. The encoded protein is CASSPGAGGPEDTQYF.

This chain joins TRBV6-5 and TRBJ2-5; 8 bases align to TRBD2. Germline CDR1 and CDR2: MNHEY and SVGAGI. Trimming took 6 bases from V and 4 from J; bases not matched to a gene: 4. The CDR3 consists of 13 residues. The chain's CDR3 is CASRSGGRETQYF. The CDR3 region has the DNA TGTGCCAGCAGGTCGGGAGGGCGAGAGACCCAGTACTTC.

The V call is TRBV20-1, the J call TRBJ2-3; D remains unclear. The CDR3 is made up of 14 amino acids. Trimming removed 1 base from V and 5 bases from J, with 13 bases in between. Germline V gene lookup returns CDR1 DFQATT and CDR2 SNEGSKA (reference sequence). This CDR3 reads CSARAPAVGDTQYF. The CDR3 DNA is TGCAGTGCTAGAGCGCCAGCAGTTGGAGATACGCAGTATTTT.

The gene calls are TRBV20-1 and TRBJ2-7, with 10 bases aligning to TRBD2. Germline values: CDR1 DFQATT, CDR2 SNEGSKA (reference sequence). The CDR3 has 15 residues. V lost 6 bases and J lost 2; bases outside the gene matches: 10. The CDR3 DNA sequence: TGCAGTGCAGGCGGCGGACTAGCGGCCCCCTACGAGCAGTACTTC. Protein: CSAGGGLAAPYEQYF.

J is TRBJ2-2 and V is TRBV6-5, with D possibly matching TRBD1 (7 bases). Germline assignment: CDR1 MNHEY and CDR2 SVGAGI. V was pared by 2 bases and J by 2 bases, with 18 bases between. This CDR3 is built from 18 residues. CDR3 DNA sequence: TGTGCCAGCAGTTACCCGTTTCAGGGGGGACCTAACACCGGGGAGCTGTTTTTT. Translation: CASSYPFQGGPNTGELFF.

The CDR3 region has the DNA TGTGCCAGCAGCGTAGCGGGAGGGAGAGAGACCCAGTACTTC. It codes for CASSVAGGRETQYF. The V and J genes are TRBV12-3 or TRBV12-4 and TRBJ2-5; 11 nucleotides match TRBD2. V trimming: 6 bases; J trimming: 4 bases; junction bases outside the gene matches: 4. The CDR3 is 14 amino acids.

The chain has TRBV11-1 and TRBJ2-7; TRBD1 is a possible D gene (6 bases). CDR3 length: 14 amino acids. Per the germline V gene, CDR1 is SGHAT and CDR2 is FQDESV (reference sequence). Trimming shortened V by 3 bases and J by 2 bases, and 11 bases separated the two germline ends. The DNA of the CDR3 is TGTGCCAGCAGCTTCAGGGGCCACCCCTACGAGCAGTACTTC. Translated: CASSFRGHPYEQYF.

The chain combines TRBV24-1 with TRBJ2-1, with 11 bases aligning to TRBD2. The CDR3 extends over 15 amino acids. The germline gives CDR1 KGHDR, CDR2 SFDVKD. Trimming removed 7 bases from V and 9 bases from J; junction bases left unmatched: 10. CDR3 amino acids: CATSSEGLAGGEQFF. In nucleotides, the CDR3 is TGTGCCACCAGCTCAGAAGGACTAGCGGGTGGTGAGCAGTTCTTC.

This clonotype appeared a few times. The J gene is TRBJ2-3, the V gene TRBV20-1; D is uncertain. Trimming stripped 0 bases from V and 0 bases from J, with 13 bases between. Per the germline V gene, CDR1 is DFQATT and CDR2 is SNEGSKA (reference sequence). This CDR3 comprises 16 residues. CDR3 protein: CSARDSWESSTDTQYF. The CDR3 nucleotides read TGCAGTGCTAGAGATTCGTGGGAATCGAGCACAGATACGCAGTATTTT.

The chain carries TRBV12-3 or TRBV12-4 and TRBJ2-1; D perhaps matches TRBD2 (5 bases). The ends were cut back, 5 bases at V and 6 bases at J, with 14 bases in the middle. The CDR3 has 14 amino acids. CDR3 sequence reads: CASSLRQAGNEQFF. The CDR3 bases are TGTGCCAGCAGTCTTCGCCAGGCGGGCAATGAGCAGTTCTTC.

In its sample, this clonotype was seen a few times. The gene calls are TRBV4-1 and TRBJ2-1, with D hard to call. CDR1 and CDR2 from the germline V gene are MGHRA and YSYEKL. The V and J ends lost 0 bases and 9 bases respectively, with 3 bases between them. This CDR3 has 11 amino acids. The DNA for the CDR3 is TGCGCCAGCAGCCAAGAGCTTGAGCAGTTCTTC. It specifies CASSQELEQFF.

This chain joins TRBV29-1 and TRBJ2-7; the match to TRBD1 covers 8 bases. The germline CDR1 and CDR2 sequences are SQVTM and ANQGSEA. CDR3 length: 16 amino acids. Losses at the gene ends were 6 bases for V and 3 bases for J; bases not matched to a gene: 16. The CDR3 DNA sequence: TGCAGCGTGGGTGACAGGGGTGGGTCACCCAACTACGAGCAGTACTTC. Protein product: CSVGDRGGSPNYEQYF.

Comments on this clonotype: A read error may account for a junction end that differs from germline. The rearrangement links TRBV4-2 to TRBJ2-5; TRBD1 matches at 10 bases. There are 16 residues in the CDR3. Per germline, CDR1 LGHNA and CDR2 YNFKEQ. CDR3 amino acids: CTSSQEAGQGSGTQYF. As DNA, the CDR3 is TGTACCAGCAGCCAAGAAGCGGGACAGGGGAGCGGGACCCAGTACTTC.